The present entry profiles one TCR beta chain with its context. Its antigen is as yet unknown. Data came from immunoSEQ multiplex PCR; TCRdb stores just in-frame clones and leaves some out. The sample consists of 55,000 to 75,000 clones, around 92% of them appearing once. These data originate in a study of T cell clones after liver transplantation. Study-wide background: In this trial, immunosuppression withdrawal was attempted within 2 years of liver transplant. A pre-transplant mixed lymphocyte reaction with TCRbeta sequencing defined graft-donor-reactive clones followed in post-transplant blood. Points from the study as a whole: Migration into the graft, not deletion, may explain lost graft donor-reactive T cells.

There are 13 residues in the CDR3. In germline, CDR1 is LNHDA, CDR2 SQIVND (reference sequence). The V end was cut by 10 bases, the J end by 4 bases, with 16 bases between. This specimen was CD4+ T cells from blood, taken less than 26 months after liver transplant. This chain uses TRBV19 with TRBJ1-2; D is unresolved. The TCR was taken from a human patient who received a liver transplant. Some of the T cells may derive from the graft donor. The CDR3: CATTIEGGYGYTF. DNA for the CDR3: TGTGCCACCACGATAGAAGGCGGCTATGGCTACACCTTC.